This entry lists 15 T cell receptor beta chains sequenced from one sample in a study of naive and memory T cell subsets. Two oligonucleotides, mixed equimolar, formed the beta constant-region primer covering TRBC1 and TRBC2. TCRdb re-derived calls from the UMI-ligation and nested PCR reads in MiXCR, one entry per CDR3 protein. Among about 150,000 distinct CDR3 sequences listed, over 15% were seen once. Sequencing used naive CD4+ T cells from blood. These receptors were collected from a human donor in good health.

V gene TRBV29-1 combines with J gene TRBJ1-1; D possibly corresponds to TRBD1 (6 bases). This CDR3 is 13 amino acids long. Germline CDR1 SQVTM, CDR2 ANQGSEA. Trimming left V 6 bases short and J 6 bases short, with 17 bases between. The CDR3, as DNA: TGCAGCGTGGGGGGGGGCGCCGGGGCTGAAGCTTTCTTT. Protein sequence: CSVGGGAGAEAFF.

This clonotype was seen a handful of times. The genes are TRBV6-2 or TRBV6-3 and TRBJ2-1; tentative D call: TRBD2 (5 bases). V lost 2 bases to trimming and J lost 10 bases, with 18 bases between them. Germline loops: CDR1 MNHEY, CDR2 SVGEGT. The CDR3 has 15 amino acids. As DNA, the CDR3 is TGTGCCAGCAGTTACCGAAGTGGGAGCATCAGCGAGCAGTTCTTC. Protein sequence: CASSYRSGSISEQFF.

The chain carries TRBV14 and TRBJ2-3, with unresolved D. V was trimmed by 4 bases and J by 4 bases, leaving 12 bases between them. The CDR3 is made up of 14 amino acids. Germline CDR1 is SGHDN and CDR2 is FVKESK. CDR3 in amino acids: CASSLSPRADTQYF. DNA of the CDR3: TGTGCCAGCAGCCTGTCCCCTAGGGCAGATACGCAGTATTTT.

The genes are TRBV19 and TRBJ2-1, with D perhaps given as TRBD1 or TRBD2 (6 bases each). The CDR3 has 16 residues. Germline V lookup: CDR1 LNHDA, CDR2 SQIVND (reference sequence). The V end lost 4 bases, the J end lost 7 bases, and 20 bases lay between the germline ends. The CDR3 is CASSKGWGAWGNEQFF. The CDR3 region has the DNA TGTGCCAGTAGTAAGGGTTGGGGGGCGTGGGGAAATGAGCAGTTCTTC.

The V gene is TRBV5-6, the J gene TRBJ1-1; 8 bases are shared with TRBD1. With V trimmed by 4 bases and J by 1 base, 6 bases remained unmatched. The CDR3 is made up of 15 amino acids. Looked up from germline, CDR1 is SGHDT and CDR2 is YYEEEE. CDR3 nucleotide sequence: TGTGCCAGCAGCGTCTGGACAGGGTCGAACACTGAAGCTTTCTTT. Its translation is CASSVWTGSNTEAFF.

This clonotype came up once. The chain has TRBV7-2 and TRBJ2-7; 8 bases are shared with TRBD1. Germline CDR1 and CDR2: SGHTA and FQGNSA. V lost 2 bases and J lost 6; bases outside the gene matches: 15. This CDR3 has 17 residues. Here the CDR3 DNA reads TGTGCCAGCAGCTTACCACGAGGTTCCGGACAGGGCTCCGAGCAGTACTTC. Its protein product is CASSLPRGSGQGSEQYF.

In this sample, this clonotype turned up many times. V usage is TRBV7-6 and J usage is TRBJ2-1; maybe TRBD2 (5 bases). The CDR3 sequence is 14 residues long. V lost 1 base and J 3 bases, leaving 7 bases between the germline ends. Germline CDR1 SGHVS, CDR2 FNYEAQ. CDR3 region: CASSLDRGYNEQFF. CDR3 DNA sequence: TGTGCCAGCAGCTTAGATCGGGGCTACAATGAGCAGTTCTTC.

The rearrangement uses TRBV11-2 and TRBJ2-1; D gene unclear. The V gene's germline CDR1 is SGHAT and CDR2 FQNNGV. The CDR3 totals 17 residues. With 4 bases removed from V and 10 bases from J, the gap between germline ends came to 26 bases. In nucleotides, the CDR3 is TGTGCCAGCAGCTCCTCGGGCTGGGCCTCCCCCCCCAGAGAGCAGTTCTTC. Translating gives CASSSSGWASPPREQFF.

The chain carries TRBV27 and TRBJ2-7; 7 nucleotides match TRBD2. The CDR3 is 12 residues long. Germline V gives CDR1 MNHEY, CDR2 SMNVEV (reference sequence). The trim removed 4 bases at V and 4 bases at J, leaving 1 base unmatched. CDR3: CASSCGGYEQYF. The CDR3 nucleotides are TGTGCCAGCAGTTGCGGGGGTTACGAGCAGTACTTC.

This clonotype was recorded a few times. The rearrangement uses TRBV12-3 or TRBV12-4 and TRBJ1-2; TRBD1 matches at 7 bases. The CDR3 contains 13 residues. The V gene end was trimmed by 7 bases and the J gene end by 5 bases; junction bases not matched to a gene: 7. CDR3 residues: CASTGQASYGYTF. The CDR3 bases are TGTGCCAGCACCGGACAGGCCTCGTATGGCTACACCTTC.

This clonotype was observed a handful of times. The chain uses TRBV7-8 and TRBJ2-1; D is possibly TRBD1 or TRBD2 (5 bases each). CDR3 length: 15 residues. Germline values: CDR1 SGHVS, CDR2 FQNEAQ. Trimming removed 8 bases at V and 2 bases at J, with 16 bases between. The CDR3 spells CASGYGTGTYNEQFF. The DNA of the CDR3 is TGTGCCAGCGGCTACGGGACGGGCACCTACAATGAGCAGTTCTTC. The variable domain in full, completed from reference TRBV7-8 and TRBJ2-1, reads GAGVSQSPRYKVAKRGQDVALRCDPISGHVSLFWYQQALGQGPEFLTYFQNEAQLDKSGLPSDRFFAERPEGSVSTLKIQRTQQEDSAVYLCASGYGTGTYNEQFFGPGTRLTVL.

This clonotype was seen a handful of times. V usage is TRBV6-6 and J usage is TRBJ2-3; a weak D match, TRBD1 (5 bases). Germline V gene lookup returns CDR1 MNHNY and CDR2 SVGAGI (reference sequence). The CDR3 runs to 14 residues. Trimming removed 8 bases from V and 0 bases from J, with 12 bases in between. For the CDR3, the DNA is TGTGCCAGCGGCGGTGGGGCTAGCACAGATACGCAGTATTTT. It translates to CASGGGASTDTQYF.

In DNA form, the CDR3 reads TGCGCCAGCAGCCAAGTGGCAGGGGCGCGGGGGAATGAGCAGTTCTTC. Its translation is CASSQVAGARGNEQFF. The V call is TRBV4-1, the J call TRBJ2-1; a weak D match, TRBD2 (7 bases). The CDR3 length is 16 residues. Trimming removed 1 base at V and 7 bases at J, with 17 bases between. CDR1 MGHRA and CDR2 YSYEKL come from the germline V gene.

V and J are TRBV20-1 and TRBJ2-5; the D gene is possibly TRBD2 (5 bases). Looked up from germline, CDR1 is DFQATT and CDR2 is SNEGSKA (reference sequence). The germline V and J ends were trimmed by 0 bases and 5 bases, with 16 bases remaining between them. This CDR3 is built from 15 residues. Here the CDR3 reads CSARELNSGRETQYF. CDR3 nucleotides: TGCAGTGCTAGAGAATTGAACAGCGGTAGGGAGACCCAGTACTTC.

J is TRBJ1-6 and V is TRBV12-3 or TRBV12-4; D is unclear. V lost 2 bases and J lost 7, with 15 bases in between. This CDR3 region has 16 residues. The chain's CDR3 is CASSLLMAGGNSPLHF. The CDR3 coding sequence is TGTGCCAGCAGTTTACTTATGGCAGGCGGAAATTCACCCCTCCACTTT.